This TCR beta chain was observed in a study of prognosis after radiotherapy for stage I lung cancer. Overall study: Tumor type comprised squamous cell carcinoma in roughly seven patients and adenocarcinoma in fewer than 15.

This clonotype has a count of ten or more. Two-round multiplex PCR amplified TCR beta CDR3 from genomic DNA. TRBV and TRBJ genes each had their own specific primers in first-round PCR. TCRdb reanalysed the multiplex PCR reads using MiXCR and keeps one entry per CDR3 protein. The top ten clones hold about a third of a sample with roughly 26,000 distinct CDR3 sequences, around 30% of them seen once. The CDR3 extends over 14 amino acids. Germline CDR1 reads SGHNT; CDR2 reads YENEEA. V was shortened by 3 bases and J by 2 bases, with 10 bases between the two germline ends. Sequences were derived from PBMCs, sampled before or after stereotactic body radiation therapy (not recorded which). The sequence derives from a donor aged 50 or older with non-small cell lung cancer. This rearrangement joins TRBV11-3 to TRBJ1-2; weak D call: TRBD1 (5 bases). The CDR3 sequence is CASSFRDANYGYTF. Here the CDR3 DNA reads TGTGCCAGCAGCTTCCGGGACGCAAACTATGGCTACACCTTC.